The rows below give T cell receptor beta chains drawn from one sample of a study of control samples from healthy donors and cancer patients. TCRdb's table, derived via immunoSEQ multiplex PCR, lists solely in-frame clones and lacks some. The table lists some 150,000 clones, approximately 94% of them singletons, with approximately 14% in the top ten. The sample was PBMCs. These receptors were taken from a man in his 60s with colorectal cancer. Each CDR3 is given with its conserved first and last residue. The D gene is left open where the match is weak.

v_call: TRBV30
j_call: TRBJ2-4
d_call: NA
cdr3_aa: CAWSVQGAIQYF
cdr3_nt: TGTGCCTGGAGTGTACAAGGGGCCATTCAGTACTTC

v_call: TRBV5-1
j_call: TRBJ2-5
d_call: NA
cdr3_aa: CASSAGGYQETQYF
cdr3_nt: TGCGCCAGCAGCGCCGGGGGATACCAAGAGACCCAGTACTTC

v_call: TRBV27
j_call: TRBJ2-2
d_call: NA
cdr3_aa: CASTPPQGCTGELFF
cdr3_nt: TGTGCCAGCACCCCCCCCCAGGGATGCACCGGGGAGCTGTTTTTT

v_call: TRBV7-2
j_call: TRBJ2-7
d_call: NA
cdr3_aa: CASSSGTGSYEQYF
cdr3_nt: TGTGCCAGCAGTTCAGGAACAGGGTCCTACGAGCAGTACTTC

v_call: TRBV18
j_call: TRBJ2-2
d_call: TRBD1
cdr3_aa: CASSRQGADTGELFF
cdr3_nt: TGTGCCAGCTCACGACAGGGGGCCGACACCGGGGAGCTGTTTTTT

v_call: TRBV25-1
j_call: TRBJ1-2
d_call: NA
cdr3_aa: CASSDFYGYTF
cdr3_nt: TGTGCCAGCAGTGACTTCTATGGCTACACCTTC

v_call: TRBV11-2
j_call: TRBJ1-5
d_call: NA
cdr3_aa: CASSLGTQPQHF
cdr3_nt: TGTGCCAGCAGCCTCGGGACCCAGCCCCAGCATTTT

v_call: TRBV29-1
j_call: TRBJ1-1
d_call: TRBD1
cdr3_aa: CSGTGGGNTEAFF
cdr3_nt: TGCAGCGGTACAGGGGGAGGTAACACTGAAGCTTTCTTT

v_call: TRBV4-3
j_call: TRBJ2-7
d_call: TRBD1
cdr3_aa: CASSHAGTAYEQYF
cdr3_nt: TGCGCCAGCAGCCACGCCGGGACAGCCTACGAGCAGTACTTC

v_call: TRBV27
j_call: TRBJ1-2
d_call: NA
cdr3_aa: CASSYSAGDTNYGYTF
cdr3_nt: TGTGCCAGCAGTTACTCCGCAGGAGATACTAACTATGGCTACACCTTC

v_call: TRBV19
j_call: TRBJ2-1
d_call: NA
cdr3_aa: CASSIDGFTVSYNEQFF
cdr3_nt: TGTGCCAGTAGTATAGATGGCTTCACAGTCTCCTACAATGAGCAGTTCTTC

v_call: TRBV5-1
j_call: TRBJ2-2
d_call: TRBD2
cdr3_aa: CASSSGLAGGRTGELFF
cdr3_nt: TGCGCCAGCAGCTCCGGACTAGCGGGGGGCAGGACCGGGGAGCTGTTTTTT

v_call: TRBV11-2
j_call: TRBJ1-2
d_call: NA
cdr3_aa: CASSLGTASVGYTF
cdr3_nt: TGTGCCAGCAGCTTAGGGACGGCTTCGGTGGGCTACACCTTC

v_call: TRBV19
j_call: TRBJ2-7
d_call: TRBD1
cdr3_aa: CASTPSLRTGRRNEQYF
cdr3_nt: TGTGCCAGTACCCCCTCCCTAAGGACAGGACGAAGGAACGAGCAGTACTTC

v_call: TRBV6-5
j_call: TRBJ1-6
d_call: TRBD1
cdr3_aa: CASRPGTAGKSPLHF
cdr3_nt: TGTGCCAGCAGGCCCGGGACAGCCGGCAAATCACCCCTCCACTTT

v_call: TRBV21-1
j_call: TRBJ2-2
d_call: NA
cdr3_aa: CASSKAHQGSNTGELFF
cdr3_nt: TGTGCCAGCAGCAAAGCACACCAGGGCTCGAACACCGGGGAGCTGTTTTTT

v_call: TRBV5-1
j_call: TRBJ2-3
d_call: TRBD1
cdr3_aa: CASSGGQGDTDTQYF
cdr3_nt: TGCGCCAGCAGCGGCGGACAGGGAGACACAGATACGCAGTATTTT

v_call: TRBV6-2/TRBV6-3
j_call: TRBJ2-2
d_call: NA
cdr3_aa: CASSWARSTGELFF
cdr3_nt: TGTGCCAGCAGTTGGGCCAGGAGCACCGGGGAGCTGTTTTTT

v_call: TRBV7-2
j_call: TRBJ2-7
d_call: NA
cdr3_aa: CASSLVGGDYEQYF
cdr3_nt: TGTGCCAGCAGCTTAGTAGGGGGTGATTACGAGCAGTACTTC

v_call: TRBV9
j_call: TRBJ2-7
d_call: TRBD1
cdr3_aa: CASSSGQGVEQYF
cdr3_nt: TGTGCCAGCAGCTCGGGACAGGGGGTAGAGCAGTACTTC

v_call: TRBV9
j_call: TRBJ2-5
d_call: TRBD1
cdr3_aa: CASSVATGTALQETQYF
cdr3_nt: TGTGCCAGCAGCGTAGCTACAGGGACAGCCCTTCAAGAGACCCAGTACTTC

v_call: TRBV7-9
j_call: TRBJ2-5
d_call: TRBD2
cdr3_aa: CASSLWVSGYQETQYF
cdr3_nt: TGTGCCAGCAGCTTATGGGTTAGCGGGTACCAAGAGACCCAGTACTTC

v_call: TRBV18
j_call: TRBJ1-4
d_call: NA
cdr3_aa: CASSPAMGTNEKLFF
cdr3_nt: TGTGCCAGCTCACCCGCCATGGGAACTAATGAAAAACTGTTTTTT